In its sample, the clone carrying this T cell receptor (beta chain) was seen a few times. This sample is drawn from a study of T cell responses to AZD1222 COVID-19 vaccine. Here immunoSEQ multiplex PCR was the method, and the copy in TCRdb shows in-frame clones only, minus some. The sample comprises some 110,000 clones, about 85% of which are singletons, and about 4.2% rests with the top ten. J lost 15 bases, V lost 3 bases, and 13 bases had no gene match. The germline V gene has CDR1 LNHDA and CDR2 SQIVND (reference sequence). The CDR3 runs 14 residues. This specimen consisted of peripheral blood, obtained on day 0 of AZD1222 vaccination. The chain links TRBV19 to TRBJ2-1, with 8 bases fitting TRBD1. This receptor was taken from an adult in good health. The CDR3 spells CASSIPGQGPPWFF. In nucleotides, the CDR3 is TGTGCCAGTAGTATCCCCGGACAGGGCCCTCCGTGGTTCTTC.